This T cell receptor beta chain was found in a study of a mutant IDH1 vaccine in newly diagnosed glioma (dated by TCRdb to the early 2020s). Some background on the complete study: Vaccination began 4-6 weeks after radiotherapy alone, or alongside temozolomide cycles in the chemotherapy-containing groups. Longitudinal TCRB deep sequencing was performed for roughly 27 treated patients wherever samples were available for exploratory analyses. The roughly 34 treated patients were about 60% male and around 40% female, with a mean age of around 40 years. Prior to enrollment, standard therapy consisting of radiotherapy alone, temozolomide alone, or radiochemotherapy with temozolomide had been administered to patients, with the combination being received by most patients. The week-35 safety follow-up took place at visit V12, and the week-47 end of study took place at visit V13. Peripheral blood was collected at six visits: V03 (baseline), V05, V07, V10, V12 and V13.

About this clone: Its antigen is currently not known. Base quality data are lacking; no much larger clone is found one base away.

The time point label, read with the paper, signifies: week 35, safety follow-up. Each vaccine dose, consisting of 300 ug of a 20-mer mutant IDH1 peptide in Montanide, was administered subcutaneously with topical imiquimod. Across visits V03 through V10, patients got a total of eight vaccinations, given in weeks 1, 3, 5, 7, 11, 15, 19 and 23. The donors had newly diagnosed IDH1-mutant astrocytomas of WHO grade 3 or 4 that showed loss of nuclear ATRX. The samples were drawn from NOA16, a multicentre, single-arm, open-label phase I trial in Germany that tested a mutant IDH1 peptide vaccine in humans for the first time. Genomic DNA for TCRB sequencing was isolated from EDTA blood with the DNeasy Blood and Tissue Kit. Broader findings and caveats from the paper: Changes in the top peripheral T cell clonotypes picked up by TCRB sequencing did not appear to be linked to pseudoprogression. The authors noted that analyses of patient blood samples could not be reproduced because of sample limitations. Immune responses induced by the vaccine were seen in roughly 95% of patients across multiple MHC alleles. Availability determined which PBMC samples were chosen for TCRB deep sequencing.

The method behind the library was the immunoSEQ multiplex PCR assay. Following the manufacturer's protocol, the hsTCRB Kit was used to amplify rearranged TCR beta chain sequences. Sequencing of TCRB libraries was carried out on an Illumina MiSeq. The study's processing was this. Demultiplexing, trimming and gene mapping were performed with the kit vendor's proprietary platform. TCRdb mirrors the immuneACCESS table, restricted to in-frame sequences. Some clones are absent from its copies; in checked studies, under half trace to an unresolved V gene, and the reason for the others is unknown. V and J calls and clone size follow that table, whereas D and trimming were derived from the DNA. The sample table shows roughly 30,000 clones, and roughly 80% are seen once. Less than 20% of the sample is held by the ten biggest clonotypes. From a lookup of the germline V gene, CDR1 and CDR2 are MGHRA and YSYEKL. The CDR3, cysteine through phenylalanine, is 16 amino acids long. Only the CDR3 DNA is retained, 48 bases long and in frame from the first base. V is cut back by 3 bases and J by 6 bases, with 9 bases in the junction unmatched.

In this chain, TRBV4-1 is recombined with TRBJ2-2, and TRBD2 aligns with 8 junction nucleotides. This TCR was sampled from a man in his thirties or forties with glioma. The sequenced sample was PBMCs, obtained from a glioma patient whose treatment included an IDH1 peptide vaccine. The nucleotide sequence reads TGCGCCAGCAGCCATCGTCCCGGGACTAGTCCCGGGGAGCTGTTTTTT. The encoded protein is CASSHRPGTSPGELFF.